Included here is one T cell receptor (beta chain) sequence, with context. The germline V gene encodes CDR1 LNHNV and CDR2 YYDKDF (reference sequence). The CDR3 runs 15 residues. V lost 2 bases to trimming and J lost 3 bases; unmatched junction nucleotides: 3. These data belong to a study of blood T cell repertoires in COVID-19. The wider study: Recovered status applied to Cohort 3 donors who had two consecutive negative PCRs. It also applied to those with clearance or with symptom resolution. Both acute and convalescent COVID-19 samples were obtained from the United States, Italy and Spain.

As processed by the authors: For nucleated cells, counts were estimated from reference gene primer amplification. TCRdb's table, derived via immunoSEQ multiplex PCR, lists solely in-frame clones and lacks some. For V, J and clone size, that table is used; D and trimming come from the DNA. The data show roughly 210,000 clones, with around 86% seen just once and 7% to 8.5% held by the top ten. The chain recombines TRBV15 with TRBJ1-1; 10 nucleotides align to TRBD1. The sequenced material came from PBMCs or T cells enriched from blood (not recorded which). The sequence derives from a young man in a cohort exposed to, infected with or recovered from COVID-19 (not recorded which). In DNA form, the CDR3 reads TGTGCCACCAGCAGATCCGGACAGGGGGACACTGAAGCTTTCTTT. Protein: CATSRSGQGDTEAFF.